This T cell receptor beta chain was retrieved from a study of T cells expressing NK-cell markers. The germline V gene has CDR1 MNHNS and CDR2 SASEGT. The CDR3 is 16 amino acids. Scientists made TCR beta cDNA using 5'RACE template switching with UMIs. For each CDR3 protein, TCRdb gives one entry from its re-call of the 5' RACE reads, without DNA. This table holds 500,000 or so distinct CDR3 sequences. The sample taken for sequencing was blood T cells: a sorted CD56 or NKG2C T cell subset, CD4+ or CD8+ T cells, or bulk PBMC T cells (not recorded which). The clonotype originates from a man aged 18-30 years in good health. The chain employs TRBV6-1 and TRBJ1-5; absent DNA, TCRdb's TRBD1 call cannot be checked. The CDR3 is CASSDPPDRGDQPQHF.